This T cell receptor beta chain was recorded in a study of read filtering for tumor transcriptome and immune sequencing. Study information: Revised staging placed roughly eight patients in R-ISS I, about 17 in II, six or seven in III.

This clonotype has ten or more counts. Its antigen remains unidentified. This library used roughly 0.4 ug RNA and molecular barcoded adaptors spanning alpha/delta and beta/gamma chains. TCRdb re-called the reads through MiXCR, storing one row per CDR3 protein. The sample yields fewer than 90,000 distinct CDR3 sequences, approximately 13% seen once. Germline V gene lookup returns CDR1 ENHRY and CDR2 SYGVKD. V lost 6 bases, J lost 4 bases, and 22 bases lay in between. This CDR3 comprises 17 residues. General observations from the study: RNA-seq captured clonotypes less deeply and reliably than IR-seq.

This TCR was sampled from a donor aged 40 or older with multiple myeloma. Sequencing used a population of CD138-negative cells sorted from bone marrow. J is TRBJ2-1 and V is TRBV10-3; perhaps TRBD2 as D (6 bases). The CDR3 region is CAISDPTASGSYNEQFF. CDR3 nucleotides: TGTGCCATCAGCGATCCGACGGCAAGCGGGTCATACAATGAGCAGTTCTTC.